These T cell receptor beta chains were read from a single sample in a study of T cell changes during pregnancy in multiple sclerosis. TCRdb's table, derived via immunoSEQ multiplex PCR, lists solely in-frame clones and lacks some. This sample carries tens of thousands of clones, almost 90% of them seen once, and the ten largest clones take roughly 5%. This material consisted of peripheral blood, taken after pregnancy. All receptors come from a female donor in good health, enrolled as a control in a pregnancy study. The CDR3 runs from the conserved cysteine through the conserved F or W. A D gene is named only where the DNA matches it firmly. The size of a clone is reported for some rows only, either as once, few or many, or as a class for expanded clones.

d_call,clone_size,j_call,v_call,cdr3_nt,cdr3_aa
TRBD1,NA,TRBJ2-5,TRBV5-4,TGTGCCAGCAGCTCGACAGGGGTGGAGACCCAGTACTTC,CASSSTGVETQYF
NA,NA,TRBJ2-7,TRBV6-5,TGTGCCAGCAGGGGGGGGCCCTACGAGCAGTACTTC,CASRGGPYEQYF
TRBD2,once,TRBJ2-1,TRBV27,TGTGCCAGCAGTTTATGGTCTAGCGGGAGGGCCGCCTACAATGAGCAGTTCTTC,CASSLWSSGRAAYNEQFF
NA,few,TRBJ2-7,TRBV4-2,TGTGCCAGCAGCCAAGAACGCGGGGACCCCTCCTACGAGCAGTACTTC,CASSQERGDPSYEQYF
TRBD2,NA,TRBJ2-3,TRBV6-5,TGTGCCAGCAGTTACTACGGGGGGGCCGGCACAGATACGCAGTATTTT,CASSYYGGAGTDTQYF
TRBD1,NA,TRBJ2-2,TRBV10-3,TGTGCCACATGGACAGGGCCGATCACCGGGGAGCTGTTTTTT,CATWTGPITGELFF
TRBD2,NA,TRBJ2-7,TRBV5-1,TGCGCCAGCAGCCCGGGACTAGCGCTGAACTACGAGCAGTACTTC,CASSPGLALNYEQYF
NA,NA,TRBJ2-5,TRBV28,TGTGCCAGCAGTTTATGGACGGCCCAGGTCGGAAGTGAGACCCAGTACTTC,CASSLWTAQVGSETQYF
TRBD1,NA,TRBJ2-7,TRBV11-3,TGTGCCAGCAGCTTAAAAACAGGGGCCTTCTACGAGCAGTACTTC,CASSLKTGAFYEQYF
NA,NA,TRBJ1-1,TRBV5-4,TGTGCCAGCAGCTTGGCTGTGAACACTGAAGCTTTCTTT,CASSLAVNTEAFF
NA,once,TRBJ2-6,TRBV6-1,TGTGCCAGCAGTGGACTCTCTGGGGCCAACGTCCTGACTTTC,CASSGLSGANVLTF
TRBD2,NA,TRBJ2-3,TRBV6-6,TGTGCCAGCAGAAGCACTAGCGGGGGGATAGATACGCAGTATTTT,CASRSTSGGIDTQYF
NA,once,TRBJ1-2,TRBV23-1,TGCGCCAGCAGTCAATCTGGCAGGGCTGGCTATGGCTACACCTTC,CASSQSGRAGYGYTF
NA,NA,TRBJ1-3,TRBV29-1,TGCAGCGTTCTGTATGATCCCAGGGGAGGAAACACCATATATTTT,CSVLYDPRGGNTIYF
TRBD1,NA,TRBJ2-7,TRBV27,TGTGCCAGCAGTTCCCCCGGGACAGGGGGAAAGCAGTACTTC,CASSSPGTGGKQYF
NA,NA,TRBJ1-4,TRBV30,TGTGCCTGGAGGGGGGGGGAGGATGAAAAACTGTTTTTT,CAWRGGEDEKLFF
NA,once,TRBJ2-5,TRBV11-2,TGTGCCAGCAGCCCAGGGGTACGGGGAGAGACCCAGTACTTC,CASSPGVRGETQYF
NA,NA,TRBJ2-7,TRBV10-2,TGCCCTAACTACGAGCAGTACTTC,CPNYEQYF
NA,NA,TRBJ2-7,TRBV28,TGTGCCAGCAGTTTAGTCACCTACTACGAGCAGTACTTC,CASSLVTYYEQYF
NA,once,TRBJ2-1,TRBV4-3,TGCGCCAGCAGCCAAGCCTCGGGGGTGAGGGGCTCCTACAATGAGCAGTTCTTC,CASSQASGVRGSYNEQFF
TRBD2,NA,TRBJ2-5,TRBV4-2,TGTGCCAGCAGCCAAGATCGGATACTAGCGGGGGGTTCAGAAGAGACCCAGTACTTC,CASSQDRILAGGSEETQYF
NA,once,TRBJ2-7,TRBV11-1,TGTGCCAGCAGCTTAAGGTTGAGGGGGTCCTACGAGCAGTACTTC,CASSLRLRGSYEQYF
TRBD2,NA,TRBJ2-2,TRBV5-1,TGCGCCAGCAGCCCAGCGGGAGGTGCCACCGGGGAGCTGTTTTTT,CASSPAGGATGELFF
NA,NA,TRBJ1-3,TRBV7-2,TGTGCCAGCAGCCGGGGAACTATGAGGGCGGAAAACACCATATATTTT,CASSRGTMRAENTIYF
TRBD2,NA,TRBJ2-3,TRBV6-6,TGTGCCAGCAGGCTAGCGGGGGGGGATACAGATACGCAGTATTTT,CASRLAGGDTDTQYF
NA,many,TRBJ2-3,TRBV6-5,TGTGCCAGCAGTAAGACTGAGGCAGATACGCAGTATTTT,CASSKTEADTQYF
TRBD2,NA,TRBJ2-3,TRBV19,TGTGCCAGTAGTGGAGGACTAGCTTCAGATACGCAGTATTTT,CASSGGLASDTQYF
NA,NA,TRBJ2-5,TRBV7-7,TGTGCCAGCAGCTTAAGCGGGCAAGAGACCCAGTACTTC,CASSLSGQETQYF
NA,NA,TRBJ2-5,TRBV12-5,TGTGCTAGTGGTTCGACTAGTACGGAGACCCAGTACTTC,CASGSTSTETQYF
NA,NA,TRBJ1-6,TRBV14,TGTGCCAGCAGCCAGAACTCAAAAATAGCCTATAATTCACCCCTCCACTTT,CASSQNSKIAYNSPLHF
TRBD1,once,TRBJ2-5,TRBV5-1,TGCGCCAGCAGCTTGTGGGGACAGGGGCTTGCGGAAGAGACCCAGTACTTC,CASSLWGQGLAEETQYF